A selection of T cell receptor beta chains follows, all from one sample in a study of molecular identifiers for immune sequencing clone quantification. TCRdb recomputed calls from the PCR reads with MiXCR, one row per CDR3 protein. The sample lists 85,000 to 120,000 distinct CDR3 sequences; about 35% were seen once. The sequenced material came from naive CD8+ T cells from blood, with Jurkat cell RNA spiked in. Receptor source: a human donor in good health. Some libraries in this study had Jurkat cell RNA spiked in. The CDR3 runs from the conserved cysteine through the conserved F or W. D genes are given only for firm matches. Not every row has a clone size; where given, it reads once, few, many or a size class.

clone_size	j_call	v_call	d_call	cdr3_nt	cdr3_aa
.	TRBJ2-1	TRBV4-2	.	TGTGCCAGCAGCATCCTCGGGGTGGGAGCTAGGGAGCAGTTCTTC	CASSILGVGAREQFF
few	TRBJ2-5	TRBV28	TRBD2	TGTGCCAGCAGCCGGGGGGGACAAGAGACCCAGTACTTC	CASSRGGQETQYF
.	TRBJ2-3	TRBV10-2	.	TGCGCCAGCGGGCGGGCAGTCGCAGATACGCAGTATTTT	CASGRAVADTQYF
many	TRBJ2-7	TRBV10-3	.	TGTGCCATCAGTGATCCGTCCTCCTACGAGCAGTACTTC	CAISDPSSYEQYF
.	TRBJ2-7	TRBV11-2	.	TGTGCCTGCAGCCCAGCGGGCCCCGAGCAGTACTTC	CACSPAGPEQYF
.	TRBJ2-3	TRBV19	.	TGTGCCAGTAGCCCCTGGGGAGATACGCAGTATTTT	CASSPWGDTQYF
few	TRBJ1-2	TRBV10-3	.	TGTGCCATCAGTGATAAGAGGGTCCCCTATGGCTACACCTTC	CAISDKRVPYGYTF
.	TRBJ2-7	TRBV7-3	.	TGTGCCAGCAGCGTATACCCAGGGGCCTACGAGCAGTACTTC	CASSVYPGAYEQYF
.	TRBJ2-5	TRBV12-3/TRBV12-4	.	TGTGCCAGCAGTTTAGCGCAGAGACTACTTCCAGGGACCCAGTACTTC	CASSLAQRLLPGTQYF
few	TRBJ1-5	TRBV19	.	TGTGCCAGTAGTATAGCGGGCAGGGACAATCAGCCCCAGCATTTT	CASSIAGRDNQPQHF
many	TRBJ1-5	TRBV7-9	.	TGTGCCAGCAGCTTACAGGATCAGCCCCAGCATTTT	CASSLQDQPQHF
few	TRBJ2-7	TRBV14	TRBD2	TGTGCCAGCAGCCATTGGACTAGCGGTCCCCGCGAGCAGTACTTC	CASSHWTSGPREQYF
.	TRBJ2-1	TRBV7-3	TRBD2	TGTGCCAGCAGCCAGGAAGGACTAGTCTCAAAGAGGTCCTACAATGAGCAGTTCTTC	CASSQEGLVSKRSYNEQFF
few	TRBJ1-4	TRBV3-1	.	TGTGCCAGCAGCCAAGCTATCAAGGGGGGTGAAAAACTGTTTTTT	CASSQAIKGGEKLFF
.	TRBJ1-1	TRBV5-1	TRBD1	TGCGCCAGCCGACGTCTAGTCTCCAGACAGGGGTTACGGGGAAACACTGAAGCTTTCTTT	CASRRLVSRQGLRGNTEAFF